The 13 T cell receptor beta chains below all came from one sample that was sequenced in a study of T cell responses to AZD1222 COVID-19 vaccine. Only in-frame clones appear in the TCRdb table, and some are missing; sequencing was by immunoSEQ multiplex PCR. The profile shows 120,000 to 150,000 clones, 80% to 85% of them singletons. This sample comprised peripheral blood, obtained on day 0 of MenACWY control vaccination. The source of these receptors is an adult in good health.

This clone was detected a few times. This chain uses TRBV28 with TRBJ1-1, with D unclear. Germline values: CDR1 MDHEN, CDR2 SYDVKM. CDR3 length equals 13 residues. Trimming stripped 1 base from V and 6 bases from J, with 9 bases between. For the CDR3, the DNA is TGTGCCAGCAGTTTATCCCTGCTTGCTGAAGCTTTCTTT. The encoded protein is CASSLSLLAEAFF.

The chain joins TRBV19 to TRBJ2-3; 7 positions match TRBD1. Losses at the gene ends were 6 bases for V and 1 base for J; bases not matched to a gene: 16. The CDR3 spans 18 residues. The germline V gene has CDR1 LNHDA and CDR2 SQIVND (reference sequence). The CDR3 DNA is TGTGCCAGTAGCGATGAAGGACAGGTGGTCCACGGCACAGATACGCAGTATTTT. It translates to CASSDEGQVVHGTDTQYF.

The V call is TRBV18, the J call TRBJ2-3; 9 bases agree with TRBD1. Per germline, CDR1 KGHSH and CDR2 LQKENI. V dropped 0 bases and J dropped 6; count of bases not matched to a gene: 4. This CDR3 is 15 amino acids long. The CDR3 spells CASSPPTGGRDTQYF. The CDR3 coding sequence is TGTGCCAGCTCACCACCTACAGGGGGCCGTGATACGCAGTATTTT.

The gene calls are TRBV5-1 and TRBJ1-2; 7 bases are a match to TRBD1. CDR3 length: 18 residues. The germline CDR1 and CDR2 sequences are SGHRS and YFSETQ. V shed 0 bases, J shed 5 bases, and the junction held 16 bases outside the gene matches. DNA of the CDR3: TGCGCCAGCAGCTTGGAGTTCGTTGGAGGGGGCGCTGAATATGGCTACACCTTC. Protein: CASSLEFVGGGAEYGYTF.

The chain combines TRBV5-1 with TRBJ1-5; D remains unclear. The length of the CDR3 is 14 residues. Germline loops: CDR1 SGHRS, CDR2 YFSETQ. The germline V and J ends were trimmed by 0 bases and 1 base, with 5 bases remaining between them. The CDR3 DNA reads TGCGCCAGCAGCTTGGGGGAAAGCAATCAGCCCCAGCATTTT. It translates to CASSLGESNQPQHF.

The rearrangement joins TRBV5-5 to TRBJ2-7; weak D call: TRBD1 (5 bases). V was clipped by 0 bases and J by 5 bases, with 18 bases between them. Germline assignment: CDR1 SGHKS and CDR2 YYEKEE (reference sequence). The CDR3 contains 16 residues. DNA of the CDR3: TGTGCCAGCAGCTTGGCCTATCGAACAGGCTATAACGAGCAGTACTTC. Residues: CASSLAYRTGYNEQYF.

The rearrangement joins TRBV19 to TRBJ1-5, with D hard to call. CDR1 is LNHDA, CDR2 SQIVND, per germline (reference sequence). The CDR3 loop spans 15 amino acids. Trimming shortened V by 5 bases and J by 2 bases, and 13 bases separated the two germline ends. The CDR3 nucleotides read TGTGCCAGTAGTTTAGTAGGGCAGGGCAATCAGCCCCAGCATTTT. Translating gives CASSLVGQGNQPQHF.

This chain's CDR3 is CASSELAGASTDTQYF. The CDR3 DNA reads TGTGCCAGCAGTGAACTAGCGGGGGCTAGCACAGATACGCAGTATTTT. J is TRBJ2-3 and V is TRBV6-4, with 11 positions matching TRBD2. The CDR3 contains 16 residues. V lost 3 bases to trimming and J lost 0 bases; unmatched junction nucleotides: 2. Germline-derived CDR1 and CDR2 are MRHNA and SNTAGT.

This clone has only a few counts. The genes are TRBV18 and TRBJ2-7; 8 positions agree with TRBD1. From germline, CDR1 is KGHSH and CDR2 LQKENI. This CDR3 is 14 amino acids long. J was trimmed by 1 base and V by 5 bases; bases with no gene match: 4. CDR3 nucleotides: TGTGCCAGCTCATCCCGACAGGGGTCCTACGAGCAGTACGTC. Translation: CASSSRQGSYEQYV.

This rearrangement joins TRBV19 to TRBJ1-5; D is ambiguous. The CDR3 extends over 16 amino acids. Per germline, CDR1 LNHDA and CDR2 SQIVND (reference sequence). With 0 bases removed from V and 2 bases from J, the gap between germline ends came to 11 bases. CDR3 amino acids: CASSIETKGGNQPQHF. The CDR3 nucleotides read TGTGCCAGTAGTATAGAGACGAAGGGTGGCAATCAGCCCCAGCATTTT.

The chain couples TRBV9 to TRBJ2-3; D gene uncertain. V lost 0 bases to trimming and J lost 0 bases, with 11 bases between them. The germline CDR1 and CDR2 sequences are SGDLS and YYNGEE. CDR3 length: 16 residues. CDR3 sequence (DNA): TGTGCCAGCAGCGTAGACTCTTACCCCAGCACAGATACGCAGTATTTT. Translated, it gives CASSVDSYPSTDTQYF.

The chain couples TRBV3-1 (or the pseudogene TRBV3-2) to TRBJ1-2, with D possibly matching TRBD1 (5 bases). CDR3 length: 13 residues. The V gene's germline CDR1 is LGHDT and CDR2 YNNKEL (reference sequence). Trimming took 1 base from V and 8 from J, leaving 11 bases between them. CDR3 DNA sequence: TGTGCCAGCAGCCAAGGAGGGTGGGACGGCTACACCTTC. Translated, it gives CASSQGGWDGYTF.

The genes are TRBV10-3 and TRBJ2-1, with D perhaps matching TRBD2 (5 bases). The V end was cut by 4 bases, the J end by 10 bases, with 8 bases between. This CDR3 spans 11 amino acids. The germline V gene encodes CDR1 ENHRY and CDR2 SYGVKD. This CDR3 reads CAISGGGEQFF. The CDR3 DNA reads TGTGCCATCAGTGGAGGAGGCGAGCAGTTCTTC.